These 21 T cell receptor beta chains share one sample of origin, sequenced in a study of blood T cell repertoires in COVID-19. Sequenced by immunoSEQ multiplex PCR; TCRdb stores in-frame clones only, minus some. The repertoire holds 200,000 to 250,000 clones, over 75% seen once, with less than 2% in the top ten. The sequenced sample consisted of PBMCs or T cells enriched from blood (not recorded which). All receptors come from a man aged 35-49 years who had recovered from COVID-19.

This chain joins TRBV5-1 and TRBJ1-3; no firm D call. The CDR3 extends over 13 amino acids. The V end lost 0 bases, the J end lost 9 bases, and 10 bases lay between the germline ends. Germline V gene data show CDR1 as SGHRS and CDR2 as YFSETQ. DNA of the CDR3: TGCGCCAGCAGCTTGGAAGCGGAAAGCACCATATATTTT. It codes for CASSLEAESTIYF.

The rearrangement links TRBV3-1 (or the pseudogene TRBV3-2) to TRBJ2-3; 8 bases fit TRBD2. This CDR3 is built from 14 residues. V was pared by 6 bases and J by 3 bases, with 5 bases of the junction left unmatched. Germline loops: CDR1 LGHDT, CDR2 YNNKEL (reference sequence). Here the CDR3 reads CASSPGTRTDTQYF. The CDR3, as DNA: TGTGCCAGCAGTCCCGGGACTAGGACAGATACGCAGTATTTT.

The gene calls are TRBV3-1 (or the pseudogene TRBV3-2) and TRBJ2-1; tentatively, D is TRBD2 (6 bases). Germline V gene data show CDR1 as LGHDT and CDR2 as YNNKEL (reference sequence). V was clipped by 2 bases and J by 0 bases, with 26 bases between them. This CDR3 is built from 21 residues. CDR3 amino acids: CASSQSPRSAGLLSSYNEQFF. CDR3 coding DNA: TGTGCCAGCAGCCAATCCCCACGTTCCGCGGGACTCCTCAGCTCCTACAATGAGCAGTTCTTC.

This chain uses TRBV28 with TRBJ2-3; possible D gene TRBD1, 6 bases. The CDR3 spans 14 residues. Trimming stripped 4 bases from V and 5 bases from J, with 13 bases between. CDR1 is MDHEN, CDR2 SYDVKM, per germline. CDR3 amino acids: CASSWTALGDTQYF. CDR3 nucleotides: TGTGCCAGCAGTTGGACAGCCCTGGGAGATACGCAGTATTTT.

The rearrangement joins TRBV7-9 to TRBJ1-1, with TRBD1 matching 9 bases. Germline values: CDR1 SEHNR, CDR2 FQNEAQ (reference sequence). The CDR3 consists of 14 residues. Trimming at V came to 6 bases and at J to 4 bases, leaving 6 bases not matched to a gene. In DNA, the CDR3 is TGTGCCAGCAGGCGGGGACAGGGTTTCACTGAAGCTTTCTTT. Translation gives CASRRGQGFTEAFF. Full variable domain (outside the CDR3, taken from reference TRBV7-9 and TRBJ1-1): DTGVSQNPRHKITKRGQNVTFRCDPISEHNRLYWYRQTLGQGPEFLTYFQNEAQLEKSRLLSDRFSAERPKGSFSTLEIQRTEQGDSAMYLCASRRGQGFTEAFFGQGTRLTVV.

The genes are TRBV2 and TRBJ1-2; D unclear. The germline CDR1 and CDR2 sequences are SNHLY and FYNNEI. The CDR3 is 15 residues long. Trimming pared 4 bases from V and 2 bases from J, leaving 14 bases between. CDR3 nucleotide sequence: TGTGCCAGCAGTGGAGCGTCAGGCTGGAACTATGGCTACACCTTC. As protein: CASSGASGWNYGYTF.

V and J are TRBV3-1 (or the pseudogene TRBV3-2) and TRBJ2-7; 7 nucleotides match TRBD1. The length of the CDR3 is 14 residues. Germline trimming cut 1 base from V and 7 bases from J; bases unmatched to any gene: 7. Germline V lookup: CDR1 LGHDT, CDR2 YNNKEL (reference sequence). The CDR3 DNA reads as TGTGCCAGCAGCCAAGTTACAGGGGCTGGGGAGCAGTACTTC. This translates into CASSQVTGAGEQYF.

The chain joins TRBV27 to TRBJ2-3; 7 nucleotides match TRBD1. The V segment lost 8 bases and the J segment 5 bases; nucleotides outside the gene matches: 16. Germline CDR1 MNHEY, CDR2 SMNVEV (reference sequence). The CDR3 extends over 16 amino acids. The CDR3 spells CASGLQRKGAKDTQYF. The CDR3 nucleotides are TGTGCCAGCGGACTCCAACGAAAGGGGGCTAAAGATACGCAGTATTTT.

The gene calls are TRBV5-8 and TRBJ1-1; D possibly corresponds to TRBD1 (6 bases). Germline CDR1 SGHTS, CDR2 YDEGEE. Between the trimmed V and J ends, which lost 6 bases and 6 bases, there was a span of 21 bases. The CDR3 spans 15 residues. The CDR3 here is CASIGLRGAQAEAFF. CDR3 nucleotide sequence: TGTGCCAGCATCGGATTGCGGGGGGCACAAGCTGAAGCTTTCTTT.

This rearrangement joins TRBV24-1 to TRBJ2-3; TRBD2 agrees at 7 bases. Per the germline V gene, CDR1 is KGHDR and CDR2 is SFDVKD. The CDR3 extends over 16 amino acids. The ends lost 5 bases at V and 0 bases at J; junction bases unmatched: 7. The CDR3 loop reads CATSGWEGYSTDTQYF. The CDR3, as DNA: TGTGCCACCAGTGGTTGGGAGGGATATAGCACAGATACGCAGTATTTT.

This chain uses TRBV30 with TRBJ2-5; 11 bases map to TRBD2. V trimming: 2 bases; J trimming: 5 bases; junction bases outside the gene matches: 7. This CDR3 has 15 residues. The germline gives CDR1 GTSNPN, CDR2 SVGIG (reference sequence). CDR3 protein: CAWSRSSGGVETQYF. For the CDR3, the DNA is TGTGCCTGGAGTAGGAGTAGCGGGGGGGTTGAGACCCAGTACTTC.

The chain joins TRBV5-1 to TRBJ2-3; 7 nucleotides agree with TRBD2. Trimming removed 4 bases from V and 5 bases from J; junction bases left unmatched: 7. Germline V CDR1 and CDR2: SGHRS, YFSETQ. The CDR3 spans 14 residues. The CDR3 reads CASSETSRVDTQYF. CDR3 in DNA: TGCGCCAGCAGCGAGACTAGCAGGGTAGATACGCAGTATTTT.

This chain links TRBV18 with TRBJ2-7, with a possible D match to TRBD2 (5 bases). This CDR3 spans 14 amino acids. V was pared by 0 bases and J by 6 bases, with 12 bases between. Germline-derived CDR1 and CDR2 are KGHSH and LQKENI. The chain's CDR3 is CASSPPYEGSEQYF. The CDR3 DNA reads as TGTGCCAGCTCACCACCTTACGAGGGTTCCGAGCAGTACTTC.

The rearrangement links TRBV15 to TRBJ2-5; D perhaps matches TRBD2 (5 bases). Trimming stripped 2 bases from V and 7 bases from J, with 17 bases between. The CDR3 spans 15 residues. Germline CDR1 LNHNV, CDR2 YYDKDF (reference sequence). The CDR3 spells CATSRRTGVLRTQYF. The CDR3 DNA reads TGTGCCACCAGCAGAAGGACCGGGGTTTTGCGGACCCAGTACTTC.

This clone showed up just once. The chain carries TRBV5-1 and TRBJ1-1; a possible D gene is TRBD1 (6 bases). Trimming removed 4 bases from V and 3 bases from J, with 16 bases in between. Germline V gives CDR1 SGHRS, CDR2 YFSETQ. The length of the CDR3 is 15 residues. CDR3 region: CASSGLGAQDTEAFF. CDR3 DNA sequence: TGCGCCAGCAGCGGGCTGGGGGCGCAGGACACTGAAGCTTTCTTT.

V gene TRBV7-2 combines with J gene TRBJ2-7, with D perhaps matching TRBD2 (7 bases). The CDR3 length is 13 residues. Germline loops: CDR1 SGHTA, CDR2 FQGNSA. V lost 3 bases to trimming and J lost 12 bases, with 18 bases between them. CDR3 loop: CASSLVAGDKRYF. Written as DNA, the CDR3 is TGTGCCAGCAGCTTGGTGGCGGGGGACAAGCGGTACTTC.

The V and J genes are TRBV5-1 and TRBJ2-7; 8 bases are a match to TRBD1. Germline CDR1 reads SGHRS; CDR2 reads YFSETQ. The CDR3 contains 16 residues. V lost 2 bases and J lost 3; bases outside the gene matches: 10. CDR3 protein: CASSLDAGQAFYEQYF. CDR3 DNA sequence: TGCGCCAGCAGCTTAGATGCGGGACAGGCATTCTACGAGCAGTACTTC.

The chain has TRBV9 and TRBJ2-3; 8 nucleotides align to TRBD2. CDR3 length: 17 residues. The germline V gene encodes CDR1 SGDLS and CDR2 YYNGEE. The ends lost 0 bases at V and 5 bases at J; junction bases unmatched: 11. The CDR3, as DNA: TGTGCCAGCAGCGTAGCTCTTAGCGGGACCTTCGGAGATACGCAGTATTTT. Its protein is CASSVALSGTFGDTQYF.

The sample holds a few counts of this clone. The genes are TRBV14 and TRBJ2-3; 10 positions match TRBD2. Germline CDR1 and CDR2: SGHDN and FVKESK. The CDR3 runs to 17 residues. V trimming: 4 bases; J trimming: 5 bases; junction bases outside the gene matches: 12. CDR3 bases: TGTGCCAGCAGCCCTCACAGAGCGGGAGGGCCTGTAGATACGCAGTATTTT. Translation: CASSPHRAGGPVDTQYF.

The gene calls are TRBV30 and TRBJ1-4, with D unclear. The germline V gene has CDR1 GTSNPN and CDR2 SVGIG (reference sequence). Trimming took off 2 bases at V and 8 bases at J, with 12 bases between the two ends. The CDR3 is 13 amino acids. This CDR3 is CAWSRNMGEKLFF. The CDR3, as DNA: TGTGCCTGGAGTAGGAACATGGGCGAAAAACTGTTTTTT.

The chain has TRBV6-8 and TRBJ2-7; 9 nucleotides line up with TRBD2. This CDR3 is built from 16 residues. V shed 2 bases, J shed 5 bases, and the junction held 10 bases outside the gene matches. Germline CDR1 reads MNHGY; CDR2 reads SAAAGT. The CDR3 DNA follows: TGTGCCAGCAGTTACCCGGGACTAGCAAATGAAGACGAGCAGTACTTC. It codes for CASSYPGLANEDEQYF.